A selection of T cell receptor beta chains follows, all from one sample in a study of low-dose radiotherapy and immunotherapy resistance in tumors. TCRdb redid the calling of the reads with MiXCR, one entry per CDR3 protein. The repertoire holds tens of thousands of distinct CDR3 sequences, 17% seen once, with 1.1% to 1.5% in the top ten. The source was PBMCs, collected after low-dose radiotherapy plus immunotherapy. These receptors were collected from a male donor with prostate cancer. The CDR3 runs from the conserved cysteine through the conserved F or W.

V,J,CDR3
TRBV19,TRBJ2-3,CASSLQGTLTTDTQYF
TRBV4-1,TRBJ2-7,CASSFGQGETYEQYF
TRBV5-1,TRBJ2-2,CASSLTLAGVNGELFF
TRBV12-3/TRBV12-4,TRBJ2-1,CASSLGPGLAVMQFF
TRBV19,TRBJ1-5,CASTPLGYNQPQHF
TRBV25-1,TRBJ2-5,CASSDFSDRETQYF
TRBV10-3,TRBJ2-1,CAISEMEVNEQFF
TRBV9,TRBJ2-1,CASSVDGASSYNEQFF
TRBV30,TRBJ2-1,CAWSLAGDLEQFF
TRBV20-1,TRBJ1-1,CSASKAGGTEAFF
TRBV30,TRBJ2-7,CAWRDETGVGEQYF
TRBV28,TRBJ1-5,CATTNGQPQHF
TRBV25-1,TRBJ1-4,CASSEFGTGPNEKLFF
TRBV5-1,TRBJ2-1,CASSLSGGQGNYNEQFF
TRBV5-1,TRBJ2-7,CASSLAPGAYEQYF
TRBV5-1,TRBJ2-4,CASSSVGQGATVQYF
TRBV5-4,TRBJ2-1,CASSPQAGGYNEQFF
TRBV29-1,TRBJ2-3,CSEGQGTDTQYF
TRBV4-2,TRBJ2-4,CASSQTNQGAKNIQYF
TRBV24-1,TRBJ2-2,CATSRSGELFF
TRBV27,TRBJ2-1,CASSLKGQGGRNEQFF
TRBV4-3,TRBJ1-2,CASSQDIGLLNYGYTF
TRBV28,TRBJ1-1,CASSFRAATEAFF
TRBV4-2,TRBJ2-7,CASSQAGRGTYEQYF
TRBV25-1,TRBJ2-5,CASSEWFEDRGLETQYF
TRBV19,TRBJ2-1,CASSRSSVGGVNEQFF
TRBV5-6,TRBJ2-7,CASSPGTSGSVFEQYF
TRBV7-6,TRBJ2-7,CASSLTRESYEQYF
TRBV3-1,TRBJ1-1,CASSQVRGRAEAFF
TRBV7-2,TRBJ1-2,CASSLGTGLSRYGYTF
TRBV7-3,TRBJ2-1,CASSLGTSSYNEQFF
TRBV29-1,TRBJ2-4,CSVEPGQGAKNIQYF
TRBV7-2,TRBJ1-2,CASSRFPSDPGGYTF
TRBV3-1,TRBJ2-1,CASSQEDSSYNEQFF
TRBV5-5,TRBJ2-3,CASSLEPETTQYF
TRBV28,TRBJ2-3,CASSLRNRGLIADTQYF
TRBV13,TRBJ2-1,CASSSGQLSYNEQFF
TRBV7-9,TRBJ2-1,CASSLGASGGSYYNEQFF
TRBV7-9,TRBJ2-5,CASRPLGQETQYF
TRBV6-6,TRBJ1-6,CASRTENSPLHF
TRBV19,TRBJ2-5,CASSMGDEDRGGELEETQYF
TRBV5-1,TRBJ2-5,CASRRQETQYF
TRBV5-4,TRBJ2-7,CASSSRGGTYEQYF
TRBV6-2/TRBV6-3,TRBJ2-1,CASSFSSGEQFF
TRBV7-2,TRBJ1-6,CASSFRPPGNNSPLHF
TRBV4-1,TRBJ1-4,CASSPPGMSNEKLFF
TRBV18,TRBJ2-5,CASAGASLAQYF
TRBV20-1,TRBJ2-2,CSARESGTNTGELFF
TRBV5-1,TRBJ2-7,CASTRAGGRDEQYF
TRBV7-8,TRBJ2-4,CASSLGGGGNYIQYF
TRBV6-6,TRBJ1-5,CASSVLKVQPQHF
TRBV5-4,TRBJ2-7,CASSLASGYEQYF
TRBV20-1,TRBJ1-1,CSAKGTGRYAFF
TRBV7-9,TRBJ2-7,CASSFSHEQYF
TRBV28,TRBJ2-1,CASSTRDSPVSEQFF
TRBV6-5,TRBJ2-6,CASSYTTPLGANVLTF
TRBV5-1,TRBJ2-3,CASTGLVATNTQYF
TRBV27,TRBJ2-7,CASSLKALAVYEQYF
TRBV7-9,TRBJ2-3,CASTATDTQYF
TRBV20-1,TRBJ1-5,CSAQTGTDSNQPQHF